The rows below give T cell receptor beta chains drawn from one sample of a study of regulatory T cells in long-lasting Graves disease. One entry per CDR3 protein, called by TCRdb with MiXCR from the multiplex PCR reads. Of approximately 440,000 distinct CDR3 sequences in the sample, around 15% are singletons; the top ten hold over 9%. The sample was also linked to a second study, of T cells in Graves' hyperthyroidism and ophthalmopathy.

Sequenced here: peripheral blood mononuclear cells (PBMCs), sampled at new diagnosis, from a patient treated with antithyroid drugs. These receptors were collected from a man in his forties or fifties with Graves disease. The CDR3 runs from the conserved cysteine through the conserved F or W. A D gene is named only where the DNA matches it firmly. Clone size appears in some rows only: once, few, many, or a class for an expanded clone.

>TRBV5-1|TRBD1|many|TRBJ2-7
TGCGCCAGCAGCCCACAGGGGGCTACCTACGAGCAGTACTTC
CASSPQGATYEQYF
>TRBV20-1|TRBD1|many|TRBJ2-1
TGCAGTGCTTCGACAGGGGACTCCTACAATGAGCAGTTCTTC
CSASTGDSYNEQFF
>TRBV5-1|TRBD1|many|TRBJ2-7
TGCGCCAGCAGCTTGGGGGGGACAGCTTCCTACGAGCAGTACTTC
CASSLGGTASYEQYF
>TRBV12-3/TRBV12-4|NA|few|TRBJ2-7
TGTGCCAGCAGTTCGGGACGTAATAACGAGCAGTACTTC
CASSSGRNNEQYF
>TRBV7-9|TRBD2|NA|TRBJ2-2
TGTGCCAGCAGCCTCCGACTAGCGGCCCTCGCCGGGGAGCTGTTTTTT
CASSLRLAALAGELFF
>TRBV15|TRBD2|few|TRBJ2-1
TGTGCCACCAGCCCCGGGACTAGCGGGAGTAATGAGCAGTTCTTC
CATSPGTSGSNEQFF
>TRBV2|NA|many|TRBJ2-1
TGTGCCAGCAGCCCCGGGACGGGGTATGGGGCTGAGCAGTTCTTC
CASSPGTGYGAEQFF
>TRBV7-9|TRBD2|many|TRBJ2-7
TGTGCCAGCAGCCAAGCGGGACCCCCCTACGAGCAGTACTTC
CASSQAGPPYEQYF
>TRBV29-1|NA|few|TRBJ2-7
TGCAGCGTTTCCCTGGGCCGACTAGGCAAAAACGAGCAGTACTTC
CSVSLGRLGKNEQYF
>TRBV3-1|NA|NA|TRBJ2-4
TGTGCCAGCAGCCAAGAGCCCACAGGGCCCAAAAACATTCAGTACTTC
CASSQEPTGPKNIQYF
>TRBV7-6|TRBD2|many|TRBJ2-7
TGTGCCAGCAGCTTAGCGGGGGGACTAGCAGCTGCCTACGAGCAGTACTTC
CASSLAGGLAAAYEQYF
>TRBV30|TRBD1|many|TRBJ2-7
TGTGCCTGGGAAATCCGGGACAGGGGGTACGAGCAGTACTTC
CAWEIRDRGYEQYF
>TRBV6-1|TRBD2|NA|TRBJ2-1
TGTGCCAGCAGTGAAGTGCTAGCGGGAGTGACTGAGCAGTTCTTC
CASSEVLAGVTEQFF
>TRBV24-1|NA|few|TRBJ2-1
TGTGCCATCGAAAGGGGGACTACCAATGAGCAGTTCTTC
CAIERGTTNEQFF
>TRBV27|TRBD2|NA|TRBJ2-1
TGTGCCAGCAGTTTGAGGACTAGCGGTCGGTCCTACAATGAGCAGTTCTTC
CASSLRTSGRSYNEQFF
>TRBV4-2|NA|NA|TRBJ2-7
TGTGCCAGCAGCCCCCCAGGGGACTCCTACGAGCAGTACTTC
CASSPPGDSYEQYF
>TRBV5-1|NA|NA|TRBJ2-7
TGCGCCAGCAGCTACGGCCCGGGACAAAACTACGAGCAGTACTTC
CASSYGPGQNYEQYF
>TRBV18|NA|many|TRBJ2-7
TGTGCCAGCTCACCATCAGGGGGGGACTCGCAGTACTTC
CASSPSGGDSQYF
>TRBV20-1|NA|NA|TRBJ2-3
TGCAGTGCTCCAAATCGGCAGGAAGGCACAGATACGCAGTATTTT
CSAPNRQEGTDTQYF
>TRBV30|NA|many|TRBJ2-7
TGTGCCTGGAGTGTACAAATTGACTTAGGGCAGTACTTC
CAWSVQIDLGQYF
>TRBV7-8|TRBD1|many|TRBJ1-1
TGTGCCAGCAGCCCACGAGGGGGCCGATTAGCTTTCTTT
CASSPRGGRLAFF
>TRBV6-1|NA|many|TRBJ1-2
TGTGCCAGCAGGGGACGAGAGGGCTATGGCTACACCTTC
CASRGREGYGYTF
>TRBV28|NA|NA|TRBJ1-5
TGTGCCAGCAGACCAGGACGGAGCAATCAGCCCCAGCATTTT
CASRPGRSNQPQHF
>TRBV12-3/TRBV12-4|TRBD1|NA|TRBJ1-4
TGTGCCAGCAGCTTGGGGACAGCTGATAATGAAAAACTGTTTTTT
CASSLGTADNEKLFF
>TRBV6-1|NA|many|TRBJ2-7
TGTGCCAGCAGTACTAGGGACACCTCCTACGAGCAGTACTTC
CASSTRDTSYEQYF
>TRBV30|NA|many|TRBJ2-1
TGTGCCTGGACTTCGTGGCAGGGAATGGCCAATGAGCAGTTCTTC
CAWTSWQGMANEQFF
>TRBV12-5|TRBD1|many|TRBJ2-7
TGTGCTAGTGGACATCGGACAGGGGGCTACGAGCAGTACTTC
CASGHRTGGYEQYF
>TRBV20-1|NA|many|TRBJ2-7
TGCAGTGCTAGAGGGCTAGCGCTCAACGAGCAGTACTTC
CSARGLALNEQYF
>TRBV28|TRBD1|many|TRBJ2-1
TGTGCCACCCGGGGGACAGGGAAAGGCGAGCAGTTCTTC
CATRGTGKGEQFF
>TRBV7-7|TRBD1|NA|TRBJ2-1
TGTGCTGTGTCCGGGACAGGGGTGCTTAATGAGCAGTTCTTC
CAVSGTGVLNEQFF
>TRBV11-1|TRBD1|many|TRBJ2-1
TGTGCCAGCAGCTCGAAAAAGGTTGGACAGGGGGAGTCCTACAATGAGCAGTTCTTC
CASSSKKVGQGESYNEQFF
>TRBV2|NA|NA|TRBJ1-5
TGTGCCAGCAGGGAGCGGACAGCGTTAAATCAGCCCCAGCATTTT
CASRERTALNQPQHF
>TRBV3-1|NA|many|TRBJ2-3
TGTGCCAGCAGCCAGATCGGGGCCCCAGATACGCAGTATTTT
CASSQIGAPDTQYF
>TRBV14|NA|once|TRBJ1-6
TGTGCCAGCAGGGTGAGCGGGGCCTATAATTCACCCCTCCACTTT
CASRVSGAYNSPLHF
>TRBV5-4|TRBD2|NA|TRBJ2-1
TGTGCCAGCAGCTTGGTGGCTAGCGGGAGTTCTGAGCAGTTCTTC
CASSLVASGSSEQFF
>TRBV12-3/TRBV12-4|NA|NA|TRBJ2-1
TGTGCCAGCAGTCCCCGCGCGGATAGCTCCTACAATGAGCAGTTCTTC
CASSPRADSSYNEQFF
>TRBV20-1|NA|NA|TRBJ1-2
TGCAGTGCTGGAGGGCCGGATGGCTACACCTTC
CSAGGPDGYTF
>TRBV20-1|NA|few|TRBJ2-4
TGCAGTGCAGACCCCTTTATAGGGGAAAACATTCAGTACTTC
CSADPFIGENIQYF
>TRBV7-2|NA|many|TRBJ2-7
TGTGCCAGCAGCTTAGTAACGATTGCCTACGAGCAGTACTTC
CASSLVTIAYEQYF
>TRBV14|TRBD1|few|TRBJ2-5
TGTGCCAGCAGCCAAGCCAGGGGGCGAATCTCGGAGACCCAGTACTTC
CASSQARGRISETQYF
>TRBV11-1|NA|many|TRBJ2-7
TGTGCCAGCAGCCATACCGGACCCCCGGTAGAGCAGTACTTC
CASSHTGPPVEQYF
>TRBV24-1|TRBD2|NA|TRBJ2-3
TGTGCCACCAGTGATCCCCAATCTAGCGGGAGGCAACATACGCAGTATTTT
CATSDPQSSGRQHTQYF
>TRBV2|NA|many|TRBJ2-3
TGTGCCAGCTGCTGGGACTCAGGAGATACGCAGTATTTT
CASCWDSGDTQYF
>TRBV10-1|TRBD1|NA|TRBJ2-2
TGCGCCAGCAGTGAGGGACAGGGGCTCACCGGGGAGCTGTTTTTT
CASSEGQGLTGELFF
>TRBV6-1|NA|many|TRBJ1-5
TGTGCCAGCAGTGAAGCGGCGTGGGGTCAGAGGTATAGCAATCAGCCCCAGCATTTT
CASSEAAWGQRYSNQPQHF
>TRBV25-1|TRBD1|few|TRBJ2-2
TGTGCCAGCAGTGGACAGGGGGCGCAGGACAGGGAGCTGTTTTTT
CASSGQGAQDRELFF
>TRBV24-1|TRBD2|many|TRBJ2-1
TGTGCCACCAGCGACCCCGGACTAGCCGGAAACTACAATGAGCAGTTCTTC
CATSDPGLAGNYNEQFF
>TRBV2|NA|NA|TRBJ1-3
TGTGCCAGCATGTACTCTGGAAACACCATATATTTT
CASMYSGNTIYF
>TRBV12-3/TRBV12-4|NA|NA|TRBJ2-4
TGTGCCAGCAGTTTAGCGCACCCGGGGTTAAACATTCAGTACTTC
CASSLAHPGLNIQYF
>TRBV30|NA|many|TRBJ2-5
TGTGCCTGGAGTGTAAGTGTCCCCCGTCGAGAGACCCAGTACTTC
CAWSVSVPRRETQYF
>TRBV20-1|TRBD1|NA|TRBJ1-2
TGCAGTGCTAGAGCCCGCCAGGGGGCGGAGGGCTACACCTTC
CSARARQGAEGYTF
>TRBV20-1|TRBD2|few|TRBJ2-1
TGCAGTGCACACCAGACTAGCGGGAGGGCCCATGAGCAGTTCTTC
CSAHQTSGRAHEQFF